The clone carrying this T cell receptor beta chain was recorded at least ten times. Each CDR3 protein is one row after TCRdb ran MiXCR on the 5' RACE reads. This sample has roughly 180,000 distinct CDR3 sequences, with roughly 11% found just once. Germline values: CDR1 SGHTA, CDR2 FQGNSA. The CDR3 consists of 12 residues. V was pared by 4 bases and J by 6 bases, with 8 bases between. The entry originates in a study of T-cell memory formation after mild COVID-19. The sample comprised PBMCs or a T cell subset sorted from them (not recorded which). The sequence was collected from a young man who had mild COVID-19 (a few samples of this study predate the infection). Cell type and time point are not known. The chain carries TRBV7-2 and TRBJ2-3, with D unclear. Here the CDR3 reads CASSSPTDTQYF. In DNA, the CDR3 is TGTGCCAGCAGCTCCCCGACGGATACGCAGTATTTT. Together with reference TRBV7-2 and TRBJ2-3, the CDR3 gives the full variable domain: GAGVSQSPSNKVTEKGKDVELRCDPISGHTALYWYRQSLGQGLEFLIYFQGNSAPDKSGLPSDRFSAERTGGSVSTLTIQRTQQEDSAVYLCASSSPTDTQYFGPGTRLTVL.